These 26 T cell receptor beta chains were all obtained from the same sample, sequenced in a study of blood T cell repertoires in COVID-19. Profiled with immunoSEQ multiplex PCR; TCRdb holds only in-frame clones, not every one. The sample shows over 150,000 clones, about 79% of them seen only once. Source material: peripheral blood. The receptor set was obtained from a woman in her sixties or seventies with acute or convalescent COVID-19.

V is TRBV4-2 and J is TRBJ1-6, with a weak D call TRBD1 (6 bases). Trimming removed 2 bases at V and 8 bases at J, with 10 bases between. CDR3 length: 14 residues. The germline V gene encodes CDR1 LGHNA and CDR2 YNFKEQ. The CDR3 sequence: CASSQTGIDSPLHF. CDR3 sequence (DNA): TGTGCCAGCAGCCAAACAGGGATCGATTCACCCCTCCACTTT.

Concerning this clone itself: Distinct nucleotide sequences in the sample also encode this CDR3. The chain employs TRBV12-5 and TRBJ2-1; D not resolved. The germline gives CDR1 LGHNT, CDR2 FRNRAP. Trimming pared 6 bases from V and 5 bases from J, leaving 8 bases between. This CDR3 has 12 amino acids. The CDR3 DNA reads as TGTGCTAGTGGCCCTCAGGACAATGAGCAGTTCTTC. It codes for CASGPQDNEQFF.

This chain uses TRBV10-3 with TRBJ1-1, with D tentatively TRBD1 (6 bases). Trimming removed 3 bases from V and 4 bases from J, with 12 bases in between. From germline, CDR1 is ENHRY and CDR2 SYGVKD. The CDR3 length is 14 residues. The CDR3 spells CAISEQGWVTEAFF. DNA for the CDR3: TGTGCCATCAGTGAACAGGGCTGGGTCACTGAAGCTTTCTTT.

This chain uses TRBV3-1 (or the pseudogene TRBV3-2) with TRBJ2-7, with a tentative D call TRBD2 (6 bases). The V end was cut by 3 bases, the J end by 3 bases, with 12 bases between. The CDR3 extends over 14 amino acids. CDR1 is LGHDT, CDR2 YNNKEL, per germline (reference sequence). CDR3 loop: CASSHPGGSYEQYF. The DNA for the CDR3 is TGTGCCAGCAGCCATCCCGGGGGAAGCTACGAGCAGTACTTC.

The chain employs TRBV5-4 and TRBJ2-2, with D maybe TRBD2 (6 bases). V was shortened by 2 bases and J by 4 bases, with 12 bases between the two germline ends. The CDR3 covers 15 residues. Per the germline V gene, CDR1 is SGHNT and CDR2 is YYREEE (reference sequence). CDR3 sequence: CASSLWRAGTGELFF. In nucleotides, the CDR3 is TGTGCCAGCAGCTTATGGAGGGCCGGCACCGGGGAGCTGTTTTTT.

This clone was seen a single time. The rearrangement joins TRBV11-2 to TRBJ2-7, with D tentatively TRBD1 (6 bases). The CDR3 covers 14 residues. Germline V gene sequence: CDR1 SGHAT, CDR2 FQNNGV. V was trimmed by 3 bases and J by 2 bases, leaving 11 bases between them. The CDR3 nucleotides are TGTGCCAGCAGCTTGCGGACAGACGCCTACGAGCAGTACTTC. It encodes CASSLRTDAYEQYF.

CDR3 nucleotide sequence: TGTGCCAGCAGTTTACAGGGAGGATGGCAGCCCCAGCATTTT. Protein: CASSLQGGWQPQHF. The chain uses TRBV28 and TRBJ1-5; tentatively, D is TRBD1 (5 bases). Germline V gives CDR1 MDHEN, CDR2 SYDVKM. This CDR3 has 14 residues. The V end lost 2 bases, the J end lost 7 bases, and 12 bases lay between the germline ends.

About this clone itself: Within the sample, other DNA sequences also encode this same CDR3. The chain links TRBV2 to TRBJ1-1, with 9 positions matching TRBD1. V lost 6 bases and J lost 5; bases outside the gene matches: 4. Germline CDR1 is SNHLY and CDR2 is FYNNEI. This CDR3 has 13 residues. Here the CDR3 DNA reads TGTGCCAGCAGCGGACAGGGGAGAACTGAAGCTTTCTTT. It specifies CASSGQGRTEAFF.

The CDR3 loop reads CASRFVGTAIYGYTF. The CDR3 DNA follows: TGTGCAAGTCGCTTTGTCGGGACAGCCATCTATGGCTACACCTTC. The V gene is TRBV12-2, the J gene TRBJ1-2; TRBD1 was called by the table and not checked on the DNA. TRBV12-2 is given as a pseudogene. This CDR3 region has 15 residues.

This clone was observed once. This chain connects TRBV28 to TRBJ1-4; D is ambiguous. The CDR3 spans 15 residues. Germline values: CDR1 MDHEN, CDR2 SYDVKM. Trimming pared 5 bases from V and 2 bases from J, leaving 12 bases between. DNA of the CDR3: TGTGCCAGCAGTGGCCAGACACTGACTAATGAAAAACTGTTTTTT. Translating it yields CASSGQTLTNEKLFF.

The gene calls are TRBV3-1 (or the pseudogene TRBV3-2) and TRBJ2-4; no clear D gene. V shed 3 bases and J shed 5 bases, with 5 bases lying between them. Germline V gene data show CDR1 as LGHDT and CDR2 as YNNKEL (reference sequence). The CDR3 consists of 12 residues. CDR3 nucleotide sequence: TGTGCCAGCAGCCAGCGCCAAAACATTCAGTACTTC. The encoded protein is CASSQRQNIQYF.

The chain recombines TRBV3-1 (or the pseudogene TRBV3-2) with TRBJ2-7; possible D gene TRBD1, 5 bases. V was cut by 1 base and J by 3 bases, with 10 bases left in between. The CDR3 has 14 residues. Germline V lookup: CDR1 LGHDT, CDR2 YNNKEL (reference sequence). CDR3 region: CASSQGRQNYEQYF. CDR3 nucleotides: TGTGCCAGCAGCCAAGGGAGACAGAACTACGAGCAGTACTTC.

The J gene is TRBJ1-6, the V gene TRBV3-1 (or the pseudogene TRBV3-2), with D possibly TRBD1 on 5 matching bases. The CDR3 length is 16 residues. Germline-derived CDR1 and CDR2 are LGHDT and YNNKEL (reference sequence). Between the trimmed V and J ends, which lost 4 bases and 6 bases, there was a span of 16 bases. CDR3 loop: CASSPQGSDPNSPLHF. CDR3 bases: TGTGCCAGCAGCCCCCAGGGCTCCGACCCTAATTCACCCCTCCACTTT.

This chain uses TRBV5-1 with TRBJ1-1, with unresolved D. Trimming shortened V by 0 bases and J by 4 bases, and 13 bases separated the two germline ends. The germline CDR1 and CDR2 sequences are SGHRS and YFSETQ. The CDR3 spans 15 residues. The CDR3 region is CASSLDAREATEAFF. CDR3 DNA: TGCGCCAGCAGCTTGGACGCTAGGGAGGCCACTGAAGCTTTCTTT. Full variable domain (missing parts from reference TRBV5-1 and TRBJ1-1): KAGVTQTPRYLIKTRGQQVTLSCSPISGHRSVSWYQQTPGQGLQFLFEYFSETQRNKGNFPGRFSGRQFSNSRSEMNVSTLELGDSALYLCASSLDAREATEAFFGQGTRLTVV.

In DNA form, the CDR3 reads TGTGCCAGCAGCTTGGACAGAACCCTCCACTTT. Its protein is CASSLDRTLHF. The chain recombines TRBV5-5 with TRBJ1-6; D remains unclear. V was clipped by 0 bases and J by 14 bases, with 6 bases between them. This CDR3 is built from 11 residues. Germline V lookup: CDR1 SGHKS, CDR2 YYEKEE (reference sequence). Variable domain in full (rest from reference TRBV5-5 and TRBJ1-6): DAGVTQSPTHLIKTRGQQVTLRCSPISGHKSVSWYQQVLGQGPQFIFQYYEKEERGRGNFPDRFSARQFPNYSSELNVNALLLGDSALYLCASSLDRTLHFGNGTRLTVT.

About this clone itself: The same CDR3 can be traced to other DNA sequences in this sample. The CDR3 spells CASSQDLQGYTEAFF. CDR3 bases: TGCGCCAGCAGCCAAGATTTACAGGGGTACACTGAAGCTTTCTTT. This chain links TRBV4-1 with TRBJ1-1; TRBD1 matches at 7 bases. Germline lookup yields CDR1 MGHRA and CDR2 YSYEKL. The V gene end was trimmed by 0 bases and the J gene end by 3 bases; junction bases not matched to a gene: 4. The CDR3 has 15 amino acids.

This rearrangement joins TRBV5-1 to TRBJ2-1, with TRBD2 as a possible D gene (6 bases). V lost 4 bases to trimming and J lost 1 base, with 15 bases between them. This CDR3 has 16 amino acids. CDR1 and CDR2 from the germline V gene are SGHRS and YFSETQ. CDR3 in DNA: TGCGCCAGCAGCCGATCGGCTAGCGCATCCTACAATGAGCAGTTCTTC. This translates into CASSRSASASYNEQFF.

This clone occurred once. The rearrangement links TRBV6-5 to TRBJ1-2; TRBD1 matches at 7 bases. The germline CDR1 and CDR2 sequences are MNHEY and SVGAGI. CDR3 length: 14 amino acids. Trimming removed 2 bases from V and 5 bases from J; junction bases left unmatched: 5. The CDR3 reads CASSYRGQSYGYTF. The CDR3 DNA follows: TGTGCCAGCAGTTACAGGGGGCAGAGTTATGGCTACACCTTC.

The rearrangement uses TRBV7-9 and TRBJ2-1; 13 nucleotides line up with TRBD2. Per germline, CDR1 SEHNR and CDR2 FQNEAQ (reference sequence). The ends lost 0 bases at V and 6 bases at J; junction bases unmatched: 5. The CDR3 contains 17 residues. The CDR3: CASSLAATSGGSNEQFF. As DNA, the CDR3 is TGTGCCAGCAGCTTAGCAGCGACTAGCGGGGGGAGCAATGAGCAGTTCTTC.

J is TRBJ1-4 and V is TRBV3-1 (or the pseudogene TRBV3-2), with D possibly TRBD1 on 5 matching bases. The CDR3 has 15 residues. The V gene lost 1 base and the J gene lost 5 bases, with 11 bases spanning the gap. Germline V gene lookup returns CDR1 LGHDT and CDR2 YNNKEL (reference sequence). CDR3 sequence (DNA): TGTGCCAGCAGCCAAGCGCGGGGGGGAAATGAAAAACTGTTTTTT. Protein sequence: CASSQARGGNEKLFF.

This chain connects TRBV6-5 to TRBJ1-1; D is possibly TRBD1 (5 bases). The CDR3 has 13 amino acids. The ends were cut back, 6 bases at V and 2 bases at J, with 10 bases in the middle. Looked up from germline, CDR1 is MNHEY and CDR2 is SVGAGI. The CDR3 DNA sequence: TGTGCCAGCAGCCACAGGCGAAACACTGAAGCTTTCTTT. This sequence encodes CASSHRRNTEAFF.

As DNA, the CDR3 is TGTGCCAGCAGCCCCGGCGGGGAAATGAACACTGAAGCTTTCTTT. Protein: CASSPGGEMNTEAFF. The rearrangement joins TRBV5-4 to TRBJ1-1, with D uncertain. Trimming stripped 4 bases from V and 0 bases from J, with 13 bases between. Germline assignment: CDR1 SGHNT and CDR2 YYREEE (reference sequence). The CDR3 is 15 amino acids.

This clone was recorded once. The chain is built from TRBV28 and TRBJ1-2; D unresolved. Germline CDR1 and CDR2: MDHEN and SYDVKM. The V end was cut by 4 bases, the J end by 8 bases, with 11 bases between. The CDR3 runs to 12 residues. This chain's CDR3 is CASSSGSSGYTF. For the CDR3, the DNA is TGTGCCAGCAGTTCGGGATCCAGCGGCTACACCTTC.

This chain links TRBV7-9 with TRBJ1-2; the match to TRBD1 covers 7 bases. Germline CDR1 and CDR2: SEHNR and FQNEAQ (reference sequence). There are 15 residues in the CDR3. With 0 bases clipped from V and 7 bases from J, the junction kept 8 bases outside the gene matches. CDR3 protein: CASSLAHRGSGGYTF. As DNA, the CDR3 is TGTGCCAGCAGCTTAGCGCACAGGGGATCAGGTGGCTACACCTTC. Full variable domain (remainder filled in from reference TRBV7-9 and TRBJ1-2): DTGVSQNPRHKITKRGQNVTFRCDPISEHNRLYWYRQTLGQGPEFLTYFQNEAQLEKSRLLSDRFSAERPKGSFSTLEIQRTEQGDSAMYLCASSLAHRGSGGYTFGSGTRLTVV.

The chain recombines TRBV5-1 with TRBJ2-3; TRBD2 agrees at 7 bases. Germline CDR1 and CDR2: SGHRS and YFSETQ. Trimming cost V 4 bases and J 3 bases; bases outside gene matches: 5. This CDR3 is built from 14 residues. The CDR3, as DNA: TGCGCCAGCAGCGGGGGAGGGTATACAGATACGCAGTATTTT. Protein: CASSGGGYTDTQYF.

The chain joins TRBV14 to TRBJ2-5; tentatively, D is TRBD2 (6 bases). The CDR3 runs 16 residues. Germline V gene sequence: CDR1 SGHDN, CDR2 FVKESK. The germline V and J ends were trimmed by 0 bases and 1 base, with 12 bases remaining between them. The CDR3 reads CASSQDGRGGQETQYF. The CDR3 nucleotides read TGTGCCAGCAGCCAAGATGGGCGGGGAGGCCAAGAGACCCAGTACTTC.